This T cell receptor (beta chain) was recovered during a study of T cell responses to AZD1222 COVID-19 vaccine. Points from the study as a whole: The sample set comprised mostly white British donors with more females, and clonal diversity was possibly underestimated.

The J segment lost 8 bases and the V segment lost 6 bases, leaving 10 bases of the junction unmatched. This CDR3 is 14 amino acids long. Germline lookup yields CDR1 LNHDA and CDR2 SQIVND (reference sequence). Of note for this clone: No antigen is known for it.

Method: immunoSEQ multiplex PCR; TCRdb's copy keeps in-frame clones and lacks some. The table lists fewer than 120,000 clones, 85% to 95% of them singletons. This TCR was sampled from an adult in good health. The material was peripheral blood, obtained on day 0 of AZD1222 vaccination. This chain joins TRBV19 and TRBJ2-1; 7 positions agree with TRBD1. The CDR3: CASSEQGYTDEQFF. CDR3 DNA: TGTGCCAGTAGCGAACAGGGGTATACGGATGAGCAGTTCTTC.